These 32 T cell receptor beta chains came from one sample sequenced in a study of tumor and adjacent non-tumor tissue in lung cancer. The template was RNA from unsorted bulk tissue. TCRbeta libraries were built with three rounds of nested PCR, modified from ARM-PCR. MiXCR, applied by TCRdb to the multiplex PCR reads, yields one record per CDR3 protein. The table has 65,000 to 95,000 distinct CDR3 sequences, roughly 70% seen once. The sample comprised lung tumor tissue. The receptors shown here come from a woman aged 70 to 79 with non-small cell lung cancer.

About this clonotype itself: This sequence may be a read error, since a much larger clone differs from it by one base. The chain links TRBV7-8 to TRBJ1-2, with D possibly matching TRBD1 (5 bases). This CDR3 is 15 amino acids long. V was trimmed by 1 base and J by 6 bases, leaving 15 bases between them. CDR1 is SGHVS and CDR2 is FQNEAQ in the germline V gene. The CDR3 is CASSLDWDLGHGYTF. The CDR3 nucleotides read TGTGCCAGCAGCTTAGACTGGGATCTGGGACATGGCTACACCTTC.

There are many counts of this clonotype. This chain uses TRBV11-2 with TRBJ2-1, with 7 bases aligning to TRBD2. The germline V gene has CDR1 SGHAT and CDR2 FQNNGV. V lost 1 base, J lost 3 bases, and 15 bases stayed unmatched. The CDR3 is made up of 19 amino acids. The chain's CDR3 is CASSLVTLRRGRYYNEQFF. DNA of the CDR3: TGTGCCAGCAGCTTAGTCACCCTTCGTCGCGGGAGATACTACAATGAGCAGTTCTTC.

About this clonotype: At one end, the junction sequence differs from germline, possibly due to a read error. The chain combines TRBV29-1 with TRBJ2-7; 9 positions match TRBD1. CDR3 length: 13 amino acids. Germline V gives CDR1 SQVTM, CDR2 ANQGSEA. The CDR3 reads CSVGLDRGYEQYF. For the CDR3, the DNA is TGCAGCGTTGGCCTGGACAGGGGTTACGAACAGTATTTC.

This clonotype was seen repeatedly, ten times or more. The CDR3 spells CASTPGQGYNEQFF. The CDR3 region has the DNA TGTGCCAGCACCCCGGGACAGGGTTACAATGAGCAGTTCTTC. The chain combines TRBV28 with TRBJ2-1, with 9 bases aligning to TRBD1. CDR3 size: 14 residues. Germline CDR1 is MDHEN and CDR2 is SYDVKM. The ends lost 7 bases at V and 4 bases at J; junction bases unmatched: 5.

This clonotype has at least ten counts. The CDR3 loop is CASTKGGKGKNEQFF. The CDR3 DNA follows: TGTGCCAGCACAAAAGGTGGGAAGGGTAAGAATGAGCAGTTCTTC. V usage is TRBV6-5 and J usage is TRBJ2-1; D unclear. This CDR3 contains 15 residues. Germline V gene sequence: CDR1 MNHEY, CDR2 SVGAGI. The V gene lost 7 bases and the J gene lost 7 bases, with 20 bases spanning the gap.

This clonotype occurred a few times. A much larger clone sits a single nucleotide away, making a read error possible. The V gene is TRBV20-1, the J gene TRBJ2-7; D assignment may be TRBD1 or TRBD2 (5 bases each). This CDR3 region has 15 residues. The germline CDR1 and CDR2 sequences are DFQATT and SNEGSKA (reference sequence). Between the trimmed V and J ends, which lost 0 bases and 5 bases, there was a span of 17 bases. CDR3 DNA sequence: TGCAGTGCTAGAGATCAGGGTAGCGAGAGGAACGAGCAGTACTTC. Its protein is CSARDQGSERNEQYF.

The CDR3 loop is CASRQTGQGAVQPQHF. DNA of the CDR3: TGTGCCAGCAGGCAAACTGGACAGGGGGCCGTTCAGCCCCAGCATTTT. This chain links TRBV6-6 with TRBJ1-5, with TRBD1 matching 11 bases. The CDR3 spans 16 residues. CDR1 is MNHNY, CDR2 SVGAGI, per germline (reference sequence). Germline trimming cut 6 bases from V and 6 bases from J; bases unmatched to any gene: 10.

This clonotype was seen a few times. This chain links TRBV5-1 with TRBJ2-2; D is perhaps TRBD1 (6 bases). V lost 0 bases and J lost 7, with 13 bases in between. Germline V gives CDR1 SGHRS, CDR2 YFSETQ. The CDR3 extends over 15 amino acids. The CDR3 DNA reads TGCGCCAGCAGCTTGGACAATCTACAGGGCGGGGAGCTGTTTTTT. Protein: CASSLDNLQGGELFF.

The chain combines TRBV6-6 with TRBJ1-5; 9 nucleotides agree with TRBD1. This CDR3 is 18 amino acids long. Losses at the gene ends were 11 bases for V and 4 bases for J; bases not matched to a gene: 21. Germline loops: CDR1 MNHNY, CDR2 SVGAGI (reference sequence). The CDR3, as DNA: TGTGCCTGCTTACAAGGGGGGACAGGGAGACGCTATAATCAGCCCCAGCATTTT. It is translated as CACLQGGTGRRYNQPQHF.

As for this clonotype: One end of the junction is discordant with germline, which a read error may explain. The gene calls are TRBV20-1 and TRBJ2-7, with 9 bases that match TRBD2. The CDR3 consists of 15 residues. From germline, CDR1 is DFQATT and CDR2 SNEGSKA (reference sequence). CDR3: CSAKIAGEGSYEQCF. In DNA form, the CDR3 reads TGCAGTGCTAAAATAGCGGGAGAGGGGTCCTATGAGCAGTGCTTC.

This clonotype was recorded at least ten times. The V call is TRBV28, the J call TRBJ2-7; D uncertain. The CDR3 consists of 14 residues. Per the germline V gene, CDR1 is MDHEN and CDR2 is SYDVKM. The V end was cut by 2 bases, the J end by 2 bases, with 10 bases between. The CDR3, as DNA: TGTGCCAGCAGTTTAGGTCAATGGACCTACGAGCAGTACTTC. Translating it yields CASSLGQWTYEQYF.

V and J are TRBV12-3 or TRBV12-4 and TRBJ1-4; perhaps TRBD1 as D (5 bases). The CDR3 is 14 amino acids. The V end was cut by 8 bases, the J end by 3 bases, with 13 bases between. CDR3: CASGPDRANEKLFF. DNA of the CDR3: TGTGCCAGCGGTCCCGACAGAGCTAATGAAAAACTGTTTTTT.

This clonotype has a count of ten or more. The chain carries TRBV28 and TRBJ2-3; D remains ambiguous. CDR1 MDHEN and CDR2 SYDVKM come from the germline V gene. V was shortened by 10 bases and J by 0 bases, with 8 bases between the two germline ends. The CDR3 sequence is 12 residues long. The CDR3 spells CAIPTSTDTQYF. The CDR3 coding sequence is TGTGCCATACCAACTAGCACAGATACGCAGTATTTT.

Regarding this clonotype: The junction does not match germline at one end; this may be a read error. The chain combines TRBV4-1 with TRBJ2-7; D is unclear. Germline V CDR1 and CDR2: MGHRA, YSYEKL. The CDR3 sequence is 14 residues long. The CDR3 sequence is CASGQIAWINEQYF. The CDR3 DNA reads as TGCGCCAGCGGCCAAATAGCCTGGATCAACGAGCAGTACTTC.

Concerning this clonotype itself: A read error may account for a junction end that differs from germline. The gene calls are TRBV12-3 or TRBV12-4 and TRBJ2-5; D gene ambiguous. This CDR3 has 12 residues. The CDR3 protein is CASSFQRETRYF. As DNA, the CDR3 is TGTGCTAGCAGTTTCCAGCGAGAGACCCGGTACTTC.

This clonotype turned up a few times. An end of the junction does not agree with germline; a read error may underlie this. This rearrangement joins TRBV20-1 to TRBJ2-1; the D is unclear. The CDR3 has 17 residues. Germline V CDR1 and CDR2: DFQATT, SNEGSKA (reference sequence). The CDR3 DNA reads TGCAGTGCTAGCCCCCTTGGGGTAAGTCTGTCCTACAATAAGCAGTTCTTC. This codes for CSASPLGVSLSYNKQFF.

V gene TRBV4-1 combines with J gene TRBJ2-3, with 16 bases identical to TRBD2. The germline V gene encodes CDR1 MGHRA and CDR2 YSYEKL. The CDR3 covers 19 residues. The V segment lost 3 bases and the J segment 6 bases; nucleotides outside the gene matches: 12. CDR3 nucleotides: TGCGCCAGCAGCCATTCGGGACTAGCGGGAGGGCCAAACACTGATACGCAGTATTTT. It encodes CASSHSGLAGGPNTDTQYF.

The V call is TRBV6-6, the J call TRBJ1-1; D is undetermined. CDR1 MNHNY and CDR2 SVGAGI come from the germline V gene (reference sequence). The CDR3 totals 16 residues. V was cut by 0 bases and J by 4 bases, with 15 bases left in between. The CDR3 coding sequence is TGTGCCAGCAGTTACTCGAGGTCTGGATGTGGCACTGAAGCTTTCTTT. Translated, it gives CASSYSRSGCGTEAFF.

Worth noting for this clonotype: No conserved phenylalanine or tryptophan is present at the end of the CDR3, so a read error is the likely explanation. This sequence joins TRBV5-1 and TRBJ1-2; possible D gene TRBD1, 5 bases. Germline CDR1 and CDR2: SGHRS and YFSETQ. The CDR3 totals 15 residues. V was cut by 0 bases and J by 4 bases, with 13 bases left in between. CDR3 loop: CASSLDGADLYGYTS. CDR3 sequence (DNA): TGCGCCAGCAGCTTGGACGGGGCCGACCTCTATGGCTACACCTCC.

This clonotype has a single count. The rearrangement joins TRBV29-1 to TRBJ1-3; 7 bases are shared with TRBD1. The CDR3 runs 14 residues. The V gene's germline CDR1 is SQVTM and CDR2 ANQGSEA. The CDR3 coding sequence is TGCCGCGCGTCCGGGACAGACTCCGGAAACACCATATATTTT. It is translated as CRASGTDSGNTIYF. The complete variable domain, with remaining parts taken from reference TRBV29-1 and TRBJ1-3, reads SAVISQKPSRDICQRGTSLTIQCQVDSQVTMMFWYRQQPGQSLTLIATANQGSEATYESGFVIDKFPISRPNLTFSTLTVSNMSPEDSSIYLCRASGTDSGNTIYFGEGSWLTVV.

The chain joins TRBV10-3 to TRBJ2-2, with 9 bases aligning to TRBD2. Looked up from germline, CDR1 is ENHRY and CDR2 is SYGVKD. The CDR3 extends over 15 amino acids. V lost 6 bases to trimming and J lost 6 bases; unmatched junction nucleotides: 8. The CDR3 DNA reads TGTGCCATCAGAGAGGTAGCGGGAGCAGCCGGGGAGCTGTTTTTT. Translating it yields CAIREVAGAAGELFF.

The CDR3 loop is CASSSRPPGTEAFF. The CDR3 DNA reads as TGTGCCAGCAGCTCCCGGCCTCCGGGGACTGAAGCTTTCTTT. The rearrangement uses TRBV6-5 and TRBJ1-1; D gene uncertain. CDR1 MNHEY and CDR2 SVGAGI come from the germline V gene. The CDR3 length is 14 residues. V lost 6 bases, J lost 5 bases, and 16 bases lay in between.

A remark on this clonotype: As the CDR3 is not closed by the conserved phenylalanine or tryptophan, this likely results from a read error. V and J are TRBV4-2 and TRBJ2-1; weak D call: TRBD2 (6 bases). CDR1 and CDR2 from the germline V gene are LGHNA and YNFKEQ. The CDR3 sequence is 16 residues long. V was clipped by 4 bases and J by 6 bases, with 19 bases between them. CDR3 DNA: TGTGCCAGCAGCCCTGGAGTGGGAGGAGAATGCAATGAGCAGTTCTTA. Translated, it gives CASSPGVGGECNEQFL.

In the case of this clonotype: Sequence at one end of the junction differs from germline and may be a read error. This chain connects TRBV29-1 to TRBJ1-1, with D possibly TRBD1 on 5 matching bases. The CDR3 consists of 14 residues. Looked up from germline, CDR1 is SQVTM and CDR2 is ANQGSEA. Here the CDR3 DNA reads TGCAACGTTGGTCCTGGGCAGGGAAACACTGGAGCTTTCTTT. Residues: CNVGPGQGNTGAFF.

This clonotype came up many times. The chain combines TRBV11-2 with TRBJ2-2; TRBD2 matches 7 bases. Germline CDR1 and CDR2: SGHAT and FQNNGV. The V and J ends lost 4 bases and 2 bases, in that order; junction bases with no gene match: 7. The CDR3 extends over 16 amino acids. DNA for the CDR3: TGTGCCAGCAGCTGGGGGGGAGCGCTCAACACCGGGGAGCTGTTTTTT. Its protein is CASSWGGALNTGELFF.

As concerns this clonotype: A clone one base away is much larger, so this may be a read error. The chain uses TRBV14 and TRBJ1-2; 9 bases line up with TRBD1. The CDR3 runs 15 residues. CDR1 and CDR2 from the germline V gene are SGHDN and FVKESK. CDR3 bases: TGTACCAGCAGCCGAGTAATACAGGGGGCGGGCGGCTACACCTTC. Residues: CTSSRVIQGAGGYTF.

With respect to this clonotype: This may come from a read error, since a much larger clone is one base off. The chain couples TRBV11-2 to TRBJ1-4; the D gene is possibly TRBD1 (5 bases). In germline, CDR1 is SGHAT, CDR2 FQNNGV. CDR3 length equals 15 residues. CDR3 region: CASSFEGTANEKLLF. The CDR3 nucleotides read TGTGCCAGCAGCTTTGAGGGGACGGCTAATGAAAAACTGCTTTTT.

A single count supports this clonotype. The junction does not match germline at one end; this may be a read error. In DNA form, the CDR3 reads TGTGCCGGCAGTTACCTACCTTTAGGGATGGCGGGGTTCCAGCCCCAGCATTTT. Translation gives CAGSYLPLGMAGFQPQHF. The chain couples TRBV6-2 or TRBV6-3 to TRBJ1-5; D is uncertain. Per germline, CDR1 MNHEY and CDR2 SVGEGT. The CDR3 totals 18 residues.

The chain carries TRBV2 and TRBJ1-5, with D possibly being TRBD1 (6 bases). Between the trimmed V and J ends, which lost 6 bases and 4 bases, there was a span of 7 bases. This CDR3 spans 12 amino acids. Germline values: CDR1 SNHLY, CDR2 FYNNEI. The DNA for the CDR3 is TGTGCCAGCAGAACAGGGAATCAGCCCCAGCATTTT. Translated: CASRTGNQPQHF.

A note on this clonotype: Without the conserved terminal phenylalanine or tryptophan, this CDR3 likely stems from a read error. The chain recombines TRBV10-3 with TRBJ2-2, with D hard to call. The CDR3 spans 12 residues. V lost 6 bases and J lost 5, with 7 bases in between. Germline V gene lookup returns CDR1 ENHRY and CDR2 SYGVKD. The CDR3 loop reads CAIRRLTGELFI. CDR3 sequence (DNA): TGTGCCATCAGGAGGCTAACCGGGGAGCTGTTTATT.

With respect to this clonotype: A much larger clonotype is one base distant, so this may be a read error. The chain combines TRBV5-1 with TRBJ2-7, with 7 bases fitting TRBD1. The CDR3 consists of 17 residues. The V gene's germline CDR1 is SGHRS and CDR2 YFSETQ. The V and J ends lost 3 bases and 4 bases, in that order; junction bases with no gene match: 16. The CDR3 DNA sequence: TGCGCCAGCAGCTCCGGTGGTTGGGACAGCCTGCCATACGAGCAGTACTTC. Encoded protein: CASSSGGWDSLPYEQYF.

The chain links TRBV29-1 to TRBJ1-1; 9 bases fit TRBD1. CDR3 size: 15 residues. CDR1 is SQVTM, CDR2 ANQGSEA, per germline. The CDR3 loop is CNVSRDRDEEAEAFF. The CDR3 nucleotides read TGCAATGTTAGCCGGGACAGGGACGAGGAAGCTGAAGCTTTCTTT.